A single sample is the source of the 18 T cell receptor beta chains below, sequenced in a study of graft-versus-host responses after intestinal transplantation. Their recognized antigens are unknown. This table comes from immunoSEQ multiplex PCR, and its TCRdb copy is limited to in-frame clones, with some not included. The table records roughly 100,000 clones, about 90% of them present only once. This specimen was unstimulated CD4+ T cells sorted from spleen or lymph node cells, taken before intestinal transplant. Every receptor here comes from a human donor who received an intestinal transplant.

CDR3 loop: CASSTGTPFMNTEAFF. The CDR3 DNA reads as TGTGCCAGCAGCACCGGGACACCTTTTATGAACACTGAAGCTTTCTTT. The rearrangement links TRBV6-6 to TRBJ1-1; perhaps TRBD1 as D (6 bases). CDR3 length: 16 residues. V lost 6 bases to trimming and J lost 0 bases, with 17 bases between them. Germline V gene data show CDR1 as MNHNY and CDR2 as SVGAGI (reference sequence).

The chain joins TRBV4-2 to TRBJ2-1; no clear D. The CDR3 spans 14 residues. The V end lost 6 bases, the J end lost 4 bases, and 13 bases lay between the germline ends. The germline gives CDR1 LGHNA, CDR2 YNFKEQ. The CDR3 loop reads CASSPFHEYNEQFF. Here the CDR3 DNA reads TGTGCCAGCAGTCCCTTCCATGAGTACAATGAGCAGTTCTTC.

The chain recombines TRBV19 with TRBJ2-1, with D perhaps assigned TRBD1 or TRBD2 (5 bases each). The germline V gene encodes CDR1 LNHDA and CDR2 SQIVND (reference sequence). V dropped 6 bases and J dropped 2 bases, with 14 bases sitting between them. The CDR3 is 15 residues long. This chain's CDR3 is CASRRVGETYNEQFF. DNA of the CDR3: TGTGCCAGTAGGCGTGTAGGGGAGACCTACAATGAGCAGTTCTTC.

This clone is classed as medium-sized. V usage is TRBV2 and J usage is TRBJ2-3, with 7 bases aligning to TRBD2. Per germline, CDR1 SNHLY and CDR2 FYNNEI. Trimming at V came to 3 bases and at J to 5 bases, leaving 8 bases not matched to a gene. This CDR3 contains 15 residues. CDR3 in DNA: TGTGCCAGCAGTGATGGAGGGAGGGCCGAAGATACGCAGTATTTT. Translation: CASSDGGRAEDTQYF.

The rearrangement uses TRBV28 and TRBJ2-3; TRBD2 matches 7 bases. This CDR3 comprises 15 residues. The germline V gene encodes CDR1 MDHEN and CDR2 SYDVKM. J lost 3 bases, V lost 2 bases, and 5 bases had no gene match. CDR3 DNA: TGTGCCAGCAGTTTAGCGGGAGATCGTACAGATACGCAGTATTTT. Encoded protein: CASSLAGDRTDTQYF. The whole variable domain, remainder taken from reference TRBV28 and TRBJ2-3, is DVKVTQSSRYLVKRTGEKVFLECVQDMDHENMFWYRQDPGLGLRLIYFSYDVKMKEKGDIPEGYSVSREKKERFSLILESASTNQTSMYLCASSLAGDRTDTQYFGPGTRLTVL.

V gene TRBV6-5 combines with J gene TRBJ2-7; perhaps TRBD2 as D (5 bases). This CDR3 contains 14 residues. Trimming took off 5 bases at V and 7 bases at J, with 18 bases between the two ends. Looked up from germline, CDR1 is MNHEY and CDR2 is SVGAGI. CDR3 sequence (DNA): TGTGCCAGCAGTCGGGATGCGAGCTCGGGGGAGCAGTACTTC. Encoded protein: CASSRDASSGEQYF.

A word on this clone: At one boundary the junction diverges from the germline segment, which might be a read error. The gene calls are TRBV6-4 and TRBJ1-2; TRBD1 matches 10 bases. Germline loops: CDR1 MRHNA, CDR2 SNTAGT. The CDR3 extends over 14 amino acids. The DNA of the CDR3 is TGTGCCGGCAGCTCCGGGACAGGGGACTATGGCTACACCTTC. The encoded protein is CAGSSGTGDYGYTF.

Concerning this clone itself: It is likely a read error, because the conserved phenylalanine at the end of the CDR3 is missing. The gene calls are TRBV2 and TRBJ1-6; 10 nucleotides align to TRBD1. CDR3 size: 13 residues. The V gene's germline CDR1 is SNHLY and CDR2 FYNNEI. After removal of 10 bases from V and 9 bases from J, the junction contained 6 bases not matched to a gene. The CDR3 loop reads CATQTGGLSPLHL. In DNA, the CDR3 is TGTGCCACTCAGACAGGGGGCCTTTCACCCCTCCACCTT.

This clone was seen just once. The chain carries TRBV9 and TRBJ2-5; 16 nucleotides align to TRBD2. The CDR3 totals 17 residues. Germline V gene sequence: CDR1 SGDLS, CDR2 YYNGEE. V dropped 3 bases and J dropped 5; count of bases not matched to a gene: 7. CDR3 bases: TGTGCCAGCAGCGCGGGACTAGCGGGGGGGCCGATGGAGACCCAGTACTTC. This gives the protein CASSAGLAGGPMETQYF.

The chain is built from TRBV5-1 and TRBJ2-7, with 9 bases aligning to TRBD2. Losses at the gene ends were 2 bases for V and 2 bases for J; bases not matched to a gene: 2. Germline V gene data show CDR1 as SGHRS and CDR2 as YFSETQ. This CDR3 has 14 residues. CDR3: CASSFGGGAYEQYF. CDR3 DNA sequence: TGCGCCAGCAGCTTCGGCGGGGGGGCCTACGAGCAGTACTTC.

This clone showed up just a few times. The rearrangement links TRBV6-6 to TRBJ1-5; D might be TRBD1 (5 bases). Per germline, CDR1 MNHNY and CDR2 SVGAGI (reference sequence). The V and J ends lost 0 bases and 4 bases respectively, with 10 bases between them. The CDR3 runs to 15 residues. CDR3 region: CASSYSTRENQPQHF. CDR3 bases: TGTGCCAGCAGTTACTCGACCAGGGAGAATCAGCCCCAGCATTTT.

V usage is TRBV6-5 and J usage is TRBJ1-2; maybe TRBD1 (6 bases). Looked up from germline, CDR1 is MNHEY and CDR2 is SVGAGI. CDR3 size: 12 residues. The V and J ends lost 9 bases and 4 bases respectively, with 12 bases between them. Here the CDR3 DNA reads TGTGCCAGTAACAGGGCAGGCTATGGCTACACCTTC. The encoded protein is CASNRAGYGYTF.

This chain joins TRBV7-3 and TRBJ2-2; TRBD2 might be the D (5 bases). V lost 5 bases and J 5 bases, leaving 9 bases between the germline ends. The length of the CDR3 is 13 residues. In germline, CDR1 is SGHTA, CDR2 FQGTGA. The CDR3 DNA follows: TGTGCCAGCAGCCACCGGAGGACCGGGGAGCTGTTTTTT. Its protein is CASSHRRTGELFF.

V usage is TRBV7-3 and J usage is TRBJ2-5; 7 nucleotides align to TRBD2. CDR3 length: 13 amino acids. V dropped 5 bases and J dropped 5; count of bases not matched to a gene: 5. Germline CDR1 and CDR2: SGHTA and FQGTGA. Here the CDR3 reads CASSPGLGETQYF. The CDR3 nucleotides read TGTGCCAGCAGCCCCGGACTAGGGGAGACCCAGTACTTC. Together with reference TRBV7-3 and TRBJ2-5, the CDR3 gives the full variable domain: GAGVSQTPSNKVTEKGKYVELRCDPISGHTALYWYRQSLGQGPEFLIYFQGTGAADDSGLPNDRFFAVRPEGSVSTLKIQRTERGDSAVYLCASSPGLGETQYFGPGTRLLVL.

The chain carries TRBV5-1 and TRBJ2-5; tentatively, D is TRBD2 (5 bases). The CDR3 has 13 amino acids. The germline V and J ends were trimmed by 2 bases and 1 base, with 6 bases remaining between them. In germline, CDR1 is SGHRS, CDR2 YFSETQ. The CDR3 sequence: CASSFRGQETQYF. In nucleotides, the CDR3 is TGCGCCAGCAGCTTTCGGGGCCAAGAGACCCAGTACTTC.

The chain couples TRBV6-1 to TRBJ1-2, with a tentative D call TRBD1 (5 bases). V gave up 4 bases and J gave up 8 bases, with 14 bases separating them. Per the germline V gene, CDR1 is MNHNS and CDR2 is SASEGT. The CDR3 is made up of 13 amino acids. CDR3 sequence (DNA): TGTGCCAGCAGTGCCGCGGACAAGGGAGGCTACACCTTC. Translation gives CASSAADKGGYTF.

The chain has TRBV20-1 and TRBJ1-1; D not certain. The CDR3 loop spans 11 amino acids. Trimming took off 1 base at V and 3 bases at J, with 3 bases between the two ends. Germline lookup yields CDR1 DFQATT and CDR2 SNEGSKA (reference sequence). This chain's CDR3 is CSARGYTEAFF. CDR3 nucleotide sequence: TGCAGTGCTAGAGGGTACACTGAAGCTTTCTTT.

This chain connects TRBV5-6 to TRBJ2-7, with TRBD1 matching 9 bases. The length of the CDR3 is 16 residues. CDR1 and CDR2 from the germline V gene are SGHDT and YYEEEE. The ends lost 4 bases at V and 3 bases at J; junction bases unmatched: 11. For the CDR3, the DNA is TGTGCCAGCAGCCCTACCCCGGGACAGGGTGTCTACGAGCAGTACTTC. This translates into CASSPTPGQGVYEQYF.